Included here is one T cell receptor (beta chain) sequence, with context. This specimen comes from a study of T cells in Graves' hyperthyroidism and ophthalmopathy. The CDR3 consists of 16 residues. Germline V gene lookup returns CDR1 SGHKS and CDR2 YYEKEE (reference sequence). The J segment lost 9 bases and the V segment lost 4 bases, leaving 14 bases of the junction unmatched. TCR beta CDR3 regions were amplified from RNA. The study used the HTBI primer set for a first-round RT-PCR of the TCR CDR3. Using its own MiXCR run on the multiplex PCR reads, TCRdb lists one record per CDR3 protein. Counted here are a few hundred thousand distinct CDR3 sequences, around a fifth occurring once; the ten biggest clones make up less than 65%.

The chain links TRBV5-5 to TRBJ2-2; 8 bases fit TRBD1. This clonotype was sampled from a woman between 65 and 79 years old with Graves' ophthalmopathy. The sequenced sample consisted of blood. The CDR3 DNA reads as TGTGCCAGCAGCGTACCGGGACAGGCGTACGGCCGGGAGCTGTTTTTT. Amino acids: CASSVPGQAYGRELFF.